A single sample gave rise to the 27 T cell receptor beta chains below, sequenced in a study of neurological immune-mediated disorders. TCRdb called the 5' RACE reads again in MiXCR, with one record for every CDR3 protein. Found here are tens of thousands of distinct CDR3 sequences, around 2.9% of them singletons; the top ten hold around 7.7%. Time point indicated: longitudinal time-point 1 (baseline). The specimen was PBMCs. The receptors were gathered from a woman aged 60-75 years with multiple sclerosis.

There are a few counts of this clonotype. The V and J genes are TRBV20-1 and TRBJ1-1; D gene unclear. Germline values: CDR1 DFQATT, CDR2 SNEGSKA (reference sequence). The V gene lost 5 bases and the J gene lost 1 base, with 8 bases spanning the gap. CDR3 size: 12 residues. This CDR3 reads CSAATGNTEAFF. Here the CDR3 DNA reads TGCAGTGCTGCGACTGGGAACACTGAAGCTTTCTTT.

A note on this clonotype: The CDR3 carries no conserved terminal phenylalanine or tryptophan, so it likely arises from a read error. This chain connects TRBV6-4 to TRBJ2-3, with D tentatively TRBD1 (6 bases). This CDR3 is 15 amino acids long. The germline V gene has CDR1 MRHNA and CDR2 SNTAGT. V was cut by 6 bases and J by 3 bases, with 16 bases left in between. CDR3 loop: CASREDSVITDTQYN. As DNA, the CDR3 is TGTGCCAGCAGAGAGGACAGCGTAATTACAGATACGCAGTATAAT.

This clonotype was seen repeatedly, ten times or more. The chain joins TRBV7-2 to TRBJ2-5; D could derive from TRBD1 or TRBD2 (5 bases each). Germline CDR1 reads SGHTA; CDR2 reads FQGNSA. The ends were cut back, 5 bases at V and 4 bases at J, with 26 bases in the middle. The CDR3 spans 18 residues. The CDR3 DNA follows: TGTGCCAGCAGCCCTCCTTATGGGACCGTTGCCGCGGTAGAGACCCAGTACTTC. Protein: CASSPPYGTVAAVETQYF.

In this sample, this clonotype turned up many times. This chain links TRBV5-1 with TRBJ2-2, with D unclear. The CDR3 is 14 residues long. Germline V gene lookup returns CDR1 SGHRS and CDR2 YFSETQ. V was cut by 4 bases and J by 0 bases, with 7 bases left in between. The CDR3 loop is CASSHGSNTGELFF. The CDR3 DNA sequence: TGCGCCAGCAGCCACGGGTCGAACACCGGGGAGCTGTTTTTT.

At least ten counts were recorded for this clonotype. The chain employs TRBV27 and TRBJ2-2, with 8 nucleotides matching TRBD2. Germline V gene sequence: CDR1 MNHEY, CDR2 SMNVEV (reference sequence). V gave up 5 bases and J gave up 4 bases; unmatched junction bases: 12. The CDR3 is 17 residues long. The CDR3 nucleotides are TGTGCCAGCAGTCGGGGGGCGAGCGGGGGACGCACCGGGGAGCTGTTTTTT. Translation: CASSRGASGGRTGELFF.

This clonotype was counted many times. The chain has TRBV20-1 and TRBJ2-5, with a tentative D call TRBD1 (6 bases). V dropped 7 bases and J dropped 5 bases, with 14 bases sitting between them. This CDR3 region has 12 residues. CDR1 and CDR2 from the germline V gene are DFQATT and SNEGSKA (reference sequence). The CDR3 nucleotides read TGCAGTGTTACAGGGATTGTTGAGACCCAGTACTTC. This sequence encodes CSVTGIVETQYF.

About this clonotype: The junction does not match germline at one end; this may be a read error. The rearrangement joins TRBV24-1 to TRBJ2-5; tentatively, D is TRBD1 (7 bases). CDR1 is KGHDR and CDR2 is SFDVKD in the germline V gene. CDR3 length: 15 residues. CDR3 bases: TGTGTCACCACCGCGGGACAGCCTTTCCAAGAGACCCAGTACTTC. This translates into CVTTAGQPFQETQYF.

This clonotype was recorded many times. CDR3 sequence (DNA): TGCGCCAGCAGTCGGGACAGGAGCTCCTACAATGAGCAGTTCTTC. This sequence encodes CASSRDRSSYNEQFF. The chain is built from TRBV5-1 and TRBJ2-1; 8 bases agree with TRBD1. CDR1 is SGHRS and CDR2 is YFSETQ in the germline V gene. With 5 bases clipped from V and 0 bases from J, the junction kept 4 bases outside the gene matches. CDR3 length: 15 residues. Looking up the rest from reference TRBV5-1 and TRBJ2-1 gives the full variable domain: KAGVTQTPRYLIKTRGQQVTLSCSPISGHRSVSWYQQTPGQGLQFLFEYFSETQRNKGNFPGRFSGRQFSNSRSEMNVSTLELGDSALYLCASSRDRSSYNEQFFGPGTRLTVL.

This clonotype has at least ten counts. V and J are TRBV6-5 and TRBJ1-3; weak D call: TRBD1 (5 bases). This CDR3 spans 15 amino acids. Germline CDR1 is MNHEY and CDR2 is SVGAGI. V was trimmed by 5 bases and J by 10 bases, leaving 21 bases between them. The CDR3 sequence is CASSAVGQDMRTIYF. The CDR3 DNA follows: TGTGCCAGCAGTGCGGTGGGGCAGGATATGAGAACCATATATTTT.

This clonotype was observed at least ten times. J is TRBJ1-2 and V is TRBV7-2; TRBD1 agrees at 10 bases. The CDR3 consists of 13 residues. CDR1 is SGHTA, CDR2 FQGNSA, per germline. Trimming cost V 11 bases and J 3 bases; bases outside gene matches: 6. DNA of the CDR3: TGTGCCTGGGGGGACAGGGGATACTATGGCTACACCTTC. Its translation is CAWGDRGYYGYTF.

Many counts were recorded for this clonotype. The rearrangement links TRBV28 to TRBJ1-2; possibly TRBD1 for D (6 bases). Per the germline V gene, CDR1 is MDHEN and CDR2 is SYDVKM. CDR3 length equals 14 residues. The ends were cut back, 6 bases at V and 8 bases at J, with 19 bases in the middle. CDR3 amino acids: CASSPRGVTRGYTF. The DNA for the CDR3 is TGTGCCAGCAGCCCCAGGGGTGTAACAAGGGGCTACACCTTC.

Ten or more counts support this clonotype. The rearrangement joins TRBV6-5 to TRBJ2-5; tentative D call: TRBD1 (5 bases). CDR1 is MNHEY, CDR2 SVGAGI, per germline. The V end was cut by 2 bases, the J end by 2 bases, with 6 bases between. The CDR3 length is 13 residues. This CDR3 is CASSYDSQETQYF. The CDR3 DNA reads TGTGCCAGCAGTTACGACAGTCAAGAGACCCAGTACTTC.

This clonotype has at least ten counts. Sequence at one end of the junction differs from germline and may be a read error. V is TRBV5-6 and J is TRBJ2-2; TRBD1 matches 7 bases. CDR3 length: 14 amino acids. Germline values: CDR1 SGHDT, CDR2 YYEEEE. The DNA of the CDR3 is TGTGCCAGCAGCACCGGGACAGCCACCGGGGATCTGTTTTTT. It yields the protein CASSTGTATGDLFF.

This clonotype was counted many times. J is TRBJ2-2 and V is TRBV25-1, with D tentatively TRBD2 (5 bases). Germline-derived CDR1 and CDR2 are MGHDK and SYGVNS. With 4 bases removed from V and 2 bases from J, the gap between germline ends came to 8 bases. The CDR3 covers 14 residues. CDR3 in DNA: TGTGCCAGCAGTGTGGACTTAAACACCGGGGAGCTGTTTTTT. Its translation: CASSVDLNTGELFF.

This clonotype occurred many times. The V call is TRBV5-4, the J call TRBJ1-2, with unresolved D. CDR1 SGHNT and CDR2 YYREEE come from the germline V gene (reference sequence). CDR3 size: 13 residues. The V end lost 4 bases, the J end lost 5 bases, and 12 bases lay between the germline ends. In nucleotides, the CDR3 is TGTGCCAGCAGCCCCGGGGAGGGTTATGGCTACACCTTC. It is translated as CASSPGEGYGYTF.

The table lists this clonotype with many counts. The chain couples TRBV20-1 to TRBJ1-2, with D possibly TRBD1 on 6 matching bases. Trimming stripped 6 bases from V and 1 base from J, with 21 bases between. The CDR3 sequence is 16 residues long. Germline CDR1 is DFQATT and CDR2 is SNEGSKA (reference sequence). DNA of the CDR3: TGCAGTGCGCCCCCCGGGGGGGCCCTAGTTAACTATGGCTACACCTTC. Amino acid sequence: CSAPPGGALVNYGYTF.

Many counts were recorded for this clonotype. The CDR3 sequence is CASSQDRSYYNEQFF. CDR3 DNA sequence: TGCGCCAGCAGCCAAGACAGGAGCTACTACAATGAGCAGTTCTTC. The rearrangement uses TRBV5-1 and TRBJ2-1, with D tentatively TRBD1 (6 bases). The CDR3 runs to 15 residues. Germline V CDR1 and CDR2: SGHRS, YFSETQ. V was shortened by 4 bases and J by 3 bases, with 14 bases between the two germline ends.

Many counts were recorded for this clonotype. The chain has TRBV3-1 and TRBJ1-6, with D possibly being TRBD1 (6 bases). Trimming removed 2 bases at V and 7 bases at J, with 12 bases between. The length of the CDR3 is 15 residues. Germline lookup yields CDR1 LGHDT and CDR2 YNNKEL (reference sequence). The CDR3 coding sequence is TGTGCCAGCAGCCAAAGACAGGTCGGCAATTCACCCCTCCACTTT. It translates to CASSQRQVGNSPLHF.

At least ten counts were recorded for this clonotype. The chain carries TRBV24-1 and TRBJ2-1, with 13 bases identical to TRBD2. This CDR3 is built from 14 residues. Germline CDR1 reads KGHDR; CDR2 reads SFDVKD. The V segment lost 2 bases and the J segment 13 bases; nucleotides outside the gene matches: 4. CDR3: CATSDSTSGGAQFF. DNA for the CDR3: TGTGCCACCAGTGATTCCACTAGCGGGGGGGCCCAGTTCTTC.

This clonotype was seen ten or more times. The chain has TRBV29-1 and TRBJ2-1; D may be TRBD1 (6 bases). Germline CDR1 and CDR2: SQVTM and ANQGSEA. This CDR3 has 14 residues. The germline V and J ends were trimmed by 6 bases and 2 bases, with 14 bases remaining between them. The CDR3 loop reads CSVASGTTYNEQFF. CDR3 sequence (DNA): TGCAGCGTCGCCTCCGGGACAACCTACAATGAGCAGTTCTTC.

There are many counts of this clonotype. The chain combines TRBV20-1 with TRBJ2-1; TRBD2 matches at 8 bases. The CDR3 is 17 amino acids. Germline CDR1 is DFQATT and CDR2 is SNEGSKA (reference sequence). Trimming at V came to 6 bases and at J to 0 bases, leaving 13 bases not matched to a gene. The CDR3 here is CSAPRTSGGYSYNEQFF. The CDR3 coding sequence is TGCAGTGCCCCCAGGACCAGCGGGGGTTACTCCTACAATGAGCAGTTCTTC.

This clonotype came up many times. The chain combines TRBV18 with TRBJ1-2; 7 bases align to TRBD1. Per germline, CDR1 KGHSH and CDR2 LQKENI. V was clipped by 3 bases and J by 3 bases; unmatched bases: 7. This CDR3 contains 15 residues. The CDR3 loop is CASSPTSGTDYGYTF. DNA for the CDR3: TGTGCCAGCTCACCTACTTCGGGGACAGACTATGGCTACACCTTC.

This clonotype was detected ten times or more. J is TRBJ2-1 and V is TRBV29-1, with a tentative D call TRBD2 (6 bases). CDR1 is SQVTM, CDR2 ANQGSEA, per germline. The CDR3 is made up of 14 amino acids. Trimming left V 6 bases short and J 4 bases short, with 16 bases between. For the CDR3, the DNA is TGCAGCGTAGTAGCGGAGAGAATTTACAATGAGCAGTTCTTC. Its translation is CSVVAERIYNEQFF.

This clonotype was detected many times. The rearrangement uses TRBV25-1 and TRBJ1-5, with unresolved D. Germline V gene lookup returns CDR1 MGHDK and CDR2 SYGVNS. The ends were cut back, 5 bases at V and 5 bases at J, with 13 bases in the middle. The CDR3 is 14 amino acids. In DNA form, the CDR3 reads TGTGCCAGCAGTTTCGCCGGACTACATCAGCCCCAGCATTTT. As protein: CASSFAGLHQPQHF.

This clonotype was detected many times. This chain uses TRBV29-1 with TRBJ1-2; 9 bases are a match to TRBD1. This CDR3 contains 12 residues. Germline V gives CDR1 SQVTM, CDR2 ANQGSEA. Germline trimming cut 4 bases from V and 10 bases from J; bases unmatched to any gene: 7. For the CDR3, the DNA is TGCAGCGTTGTGGGGGGACAGGGATTCTACACCTTC. Encoded protein: CSVVGGQGFYTF.

This clonotype showed up many times. V usage is TRBV5-1 and J usage is TRBJ1-4; TRBD1 is a possible D gene (5 bases). Deletions cut 5 bases from V and 0 bases from J, with 11 bases between. Germline V gene sequence: CDR1 SGHRS, CDR2 YFSETQ. This CDR3 spans 15 amino acids. As DNA, the CDR3 is TGCGCCAGCAGACAAACAGGCCCAACTAATGAAAAACTGTTTTTT. Amino acid sequence: CASRQTGPTNEKLFF.

The table lists this clonotype with many counts. The chain carries TRBV20-1 and TRBJ2-2; no definite D call. CDR3 length equals 15 residues. Germline V lookup: CDR1 DFQATT, CDR2 SNEGSKA (reference sequence). The DNA for the CDR3 is TGCGCTACTCCCCCATTGACTTCGAACACCGGGGAGCTGTTTTTT. It encodes CATPPLTSNTGELFF.